Shown below are 25 T cell receptor beta chains from a single sample sequenced in a study of blood T cell repertoires in COVID-19. Clones were read by immunoSEQ multiplex PCR, and TCRdb kept only the in-frame ones, dropping some. The sample yields 400,000 or so clones, less than 95% seen once. Sequencing was done on a sample of PBMCs or T cells enriched from blood (not recorded which). These receptors were taken from a man aged 18 to 30 who had recovered from COVID-19.

The V and J genes are TRBV6-2 or TRBV6-3 and TRBJ1-5; D possibly corresponds to TRBD1 (5 bases). This CDR3 is built from 17 residues. V dropped 0 bases and J dropped 4 bases, with 16 bases sitting between them. Looked up from germline, CDR1 is MNHEY and CDR2 is SVGEGT. The CDR3 sequence: CASSYSSGRGLNQPQHF. The DNA for the CDR3 is TGTGCCAGCAGTTACTCCTCAGGGCGGGGATTAAATCAGCCCCAGCATTTT.

The rearrangement links TRBV7-9 to TRBJ1-1, with D possibly being TRBD1 (6 bases). Germline values: CDR1 SEHNR, CDR2 FQNEAQ (reference sequence). There are 18 residues in the CDR3. V dropped 1 base and J dropped 8 bases, with 26 bases sitting between them. The CDR3 here is CASSLGVLSFVDRAEAFF. DNA of the CDR3: TGTGCCAGCAGCTTAGGGGTTTTATCGTTTGTGGACAGAGCGGAAGCTTTCTTT.

The chain employs TRBV10-1 and TRBJ1-6; D unresolved. V gave up 4 bases and J gave up 11 bases, with 12 bases separating them. The CDR3 spans 13 residues. Per germline, CDR1 WNHNN and CDR2 SYGVQD (reference sequence). CDR3 DNA sequence: TGCGCCAGCAGTGGACCCCCCGGGACACCCCTCCACTTT. Translating it yields CASSGPPGTPLHF.

The chain couples TRBV2 to TRBJ1-1; D is undetermined. CDR3 length equals 12 residues. From germline, CDR1 is SNHLY and CDR2 FYNNEI. The V and J ends lost 9 bases and 2 bases respectively, with 10 bases between them. CDR3 sequence: CASTQINTEAFF. The CDR3 DNA follows: TGTGCCAGTACCCAGATTAACACTGAAGCTTTCTTT. The full variable domain, completed using reference TRBV2 and TRBJ1-1, is EPEVTQTPSHQVTQMGQEVILRCVPISNHLYFYWYRQILGQKVEFLVSFYNNEISEKSEIFDDQFSVERPDGSNFTLKIRSTKLEDSAMYFCASTQINTEAFFGQGTRLTVV.

This chain joins TRBV28 and TRBJ1-2; possibly TRBD1 for D (5 bases). The CDR3 spans 16 residues. Germline CDR1 MDHEN, CDR2 SYDVKM. V lost 8 bases and J lost 2, with 21 bases in between. The CDR3 protein is CASYGWQGMGNYGYTF. In DNA, the CDR3 is TGTGCCAGCTATGGCTGGCAGGGCATGGGGAACTATGGCTACACCTTC.

CDR3 loop: CASKQGENQPQHF. For the CDR3, the DNA is TGCGCCAGTAAACAGGGGGAGAATCAGCCCCAGCATTTT. The chain carries TRBV10-2 and TRBJ1-5, with 8 bases matching TRBD1. The CDR3 extends over 13 amino acids. With 9 bases clipped from V and 4 bases from J, the junction kept 5 bases outside the gene matches. From germline, CDR1 is WSHSY and CDR2 SAAADI.

The chain couples TRBV7-9 to TRBJ2-7; D might be TRBD1 (5 bases). V was pared by 1 base and J by 3 bases, with 7 bases between. The CDR3 covers 13 residues. The germline CDR1 and CDR2 sequences are SEHNR and FQNEAQ (reference sequence). Written as DNA, the CDR3 is TGTGCCAGCAGCTTAGGGGGCGGCTACGAGCAGTACTTC. Translation: CASSLGGGYEQYF.

V gene TRBV5-6 combines with J gene TRBJ1-6; D perhaps matches TRBD1 (6 bases). V dropped 0 bases and J dropped 10 bases, with 14 bases sitting between them. This CDR3 contains 15 residues. CDR1 and CDR2 from the germline V gene are SGHDT and YYEEEE. CDR3 in DNA: TGTGCCAGCAGCTTGGTCAGGGGTAGTCAGTCACCCCTCCACTTT. It translates to CASSLVRGSQSPLHF. The full variable domain, with the rest looked up from reference TRBV5-6 and TRBJ1-6, is DAGVTQSPTHLIKTRGQQVTLRCSPKSGHDTVSWYQQALGQGPQFIFQYYEEEERQRGNFPDRFSGHQFPNYSSELNVNALLLGDSALYLCASSLVRGSQSPLHFGNGTRLTVT.

The CDR3 DNA reads as TGTGCCAGCAGTGAATTTTCGGGAAACACCATATATTTT. Protein product: CASSEFSGNTIYF. This rearrangement joins TRBV6-1 to TRBJ1-3; no firm D call. With 2 bases removed from V and 4 bases from J, the gap between germline ends came to 6 bases. Germline values: CDR1 MNHNS, CDR2 SASEGT. CDR3 size: 13 residues.

The V gene is TRBV6-5, the J gene TRBJ1-2, with 7 bases aligning to TRBD1. The CDR3 covers 15 residues. Trimming at V came to 7 bases and at J to 2 bases, leaving 10 bases not matched to a gene. Germline-derived CDR1 and CDR2 are MNHEY and SVGAGI. CDR3 DNA: TGTGCCAGCACCCTGACCGACAGGGCCAACTATGGCTACACCTTC. Its protein is CASTLTDRANYGYTF.

CDR3 sequence reads: CASSFAGEETQYF. CDR3 coding DNA: TGTGCCAGCAGTTTTGCGGGGGAAGAGACCCAGTACTTC. The rearrangement joins TRBV28 to TRBJ2-5; 7 bases align to TRBD2. There are 13 residues in the CDR3. The junction had 1 base not matched to a gene; V was cut back by 3 bases and J by 3 bases. CDR1 is MDHEN and CDR2 is SYDVKM in the germline V gene.

This chain joins TRBV25-1 and TRBJ2-7, with D unresolved. V was shortened by 3 bases and J by 0 bases, with 6 bases between the two germline ends. The CDR3 contains 13 residues. The germline V gene has CDR1 MGHDK and CDR2 SYGVNS. CDR3 region: CASSDQNSYEQYF. The CDR3 nucleotides are TGTGCCAGCAGTGATCAAAACTCCTACGAGCAGTACTTC.

V gene TRBV2 combines with J gene TRBJ1-2; weak D call: TRBD1 (5 bases). The length of the CDR3 is 15 residues. Per germline, CDR1 SNHLY and CDR2 FYNNEI. Between the trimmed V and J ends, which lost 1 base and 8 bases, there was a span of 17 bases. The CDR3 loop reads CASSEGGRLGSGYTF. The CDR3 nucleotides are TGTGCCAGCAGTGAAGGGGGCAGGTTGGGCTCCGGCTACACCTTC.

The V call is TRBV5-4, the J call TRBJ1-2; 11 positions agree with TRBD1. In germline, CDR1 is SGHNT, CDR2 YYREEE (reference sequence). J was trimmed by 7 bases and V by 4 bases; bases with no gene match: 6. This CDR3 spans 14 amino acids. In DNA form, the CDR3 reads TGTGCCAGCAGCGGGTGGACAGGGGGCTTTGGCTACACCTTC. Its protein is CASSGWTGGFGYTF.

This clone was detected only once. The chain has TRBV27 and TRBJ1-6; 11 bases are shared with TRBD1. CDR1 is MNHEY, CDR2 SMNVEV, per germline (reference sequence). Losses at the gene ends were 5 bases for V and 0 bases for J; bases not matched to a gene: 3. The CDR3 covers 17 residues. The CDR3 loop reads CASSPGTGGSYNSPLHF. The CDR3 coding sequence is TGTGCCAGCAGTCCCGGGACAGGGGGCTCCTATAATTCACCCCTCCACTTT.

The chain is built from TRBV10-3 and TRBJ1-5; unclear D gene. Germline V CDR1 and CDR2: ENHRY, SYGVKD. Trimming left V 6 bases short and J 4 bases short, with 10 bases between. The CDR3 sequence is 13 residues long. CDR3 sequence reads: CAIRDGENQPQHF. The CDR3 bases are TGTGCCATCAGGGACGGGGAGAATCAGCCCCAGCATTTT.

This clone was counted a single time. This chain uses TRBV5-6 with TRBJ1-1; D gene ambiguous. The CDR3 runs to 13 residues. Trimming took 4 bases from V and 1 from J, leaving 8 bases between them. Looked up from germline, CDR1 is SGHDT and CDR2 is YYEEEE. CDR3 amino acids: CASSRRSNTEAFF. The CDR3 DNA sequence: TGTGCCAGCAGCCGCAGGTCGAACACTGAAGCTTTCTTT.

V usage is TRBV5-4 and J usage is TRBJ1-4; TRBD1 is a possible D gene (5 bases). This CDR3 contains 17 residues. Trimming removed 4 bases from V and 0 bases from J, with 16 bases in between. Germline CDR1 reads SGHNT; CDR2 reads YYREEE (reference sequence). CDR3 DNA sequence: TGTGCCAGCAGCCCCGGGGGGGGGTCTGCAACTAATGAAAAACTGTTTTTT. Translated: CASSPGGGSATNEKLFF. The variable domain in full, completed from reference TRBV5-4 and TRBJ1-4, reads ETGVTQSPTHLIKTRGQQVTLRCSSQSGHNTVSWYQQALGQGPQFIFQYYREEENGRGNFPPRFSGLQFPNYSSELNVNALELDDSALYLCASSPGGGSATNEKLFFGSGTQLSVL.

The chain uses TRBV6-1 and TRBJ2-7; D gene uncertain. V lost 2 bases and J lost 6, with 17 bases in between. Per the germline V gene, CDR1 is MNHNS and CDR2 is SASEGT. The CDR3 contains 15 residues. CDR3 coding DNA: TGTGCCAGCAGTGAAAACGGGTTCACGGGTCGCGAGCAGTACTTC. Residues: CASSENGFTGREQYF.

The chain uses TRBV11-2 and TRBJ1-2; D ambiguous. This CDR3 has 11 amino acids. Germline V gene lookup returns CDR1 SGHAT and CDR2 FQNNGV. The V end lost 5 bases, the J end lost 4 bases, and 5 bases lay between the germline ends. As DNA, the CDR3 is TGTGCCAGCAGCCCCTTCTATGGCTACACCTTC. Its translation is CASSPFYGYTF.

V gene TRBV13 combines with J gene TRBJ1-2; D is possibly TRBD1 (6 bases). The CDR3 spans 15 residues. Germline V lookup: CDR1 PRHDT, CDR2 FYEKMQ (reference sequence). V lost 4 bases and J 4 bases, leaving 16 bases between the germline ends. The DNA for the CDR3 is TGTGCCAGCAGCTCCGACAACAGGGAAGGCTATGGCTACACCTTC. Amino acids: CASSSDNREGYGYTF.

The rearrangement joins TRBV7-8 to TRBJ1-3; tentative D call: TRBD1 (5 bases). Trimming pared 3 bases from V and 1 base from J, leaving 13 bases between. The CDR3 sequence is 16 residues long. From germline, CDR1 is SGHVS and CDR2 FQNEAQ. In nucleotides, the CDR3 is TGTGCCAGCAGCTTTTCAGACAGTCCTTCTGGAAACACCATATATTTT. Translation gives CASSFSDSPSGNTIYF.

The chain joins TRBV5-5 to TRBJ1-2, with D maybe TRBD1 (6 bases). Between the trimmed V and J ends, which lost 1 base and 0 bases, there was a span of 10 bases. This CDR3 is built from 15 residues. Germline-derived CDR1 and CDR2 are SGHKS and YYEKEE (reference sequence). This CDR3 reads CASSLFGTPNYGYTF. CDR3 DNA: TGTGCCAGCAGCTTGTTCGGGACACCTAACTATGGCTACACCTTC.

The chain joins TRBV9 to TRBJ1-1, with 8 bases that match TRBD1. Per the germline V gene, CDR1 is SGDLS and CDR2 is YYNGEE. V lost 6 bases, J lost 6 bases, and 7 bases stayed unmatched. This CDR3 is built from 13 residues. CDR3 protein: CASTQGASSEAFF. As DNA, the CDR3 is TGTGCCAGCACCCAGGGGGCATCTTCTGAAGCTTTCTTT.

V usage is TRBV6-5 and J usage is TRBJ1-1, with 7 bases aligning to TRBD1. The CDR3 totals 14 residues. Per germline, CDR1 MNHEY and CDR2 SVGAGI. The V segment lost 6 bases and the J segment 4 bases; nucleotides outside the gene matches: 8. CDR3 loop: CASRGTAMGTEAFF. For the CDR3, the DNA is TGTGCCAGCAGAGGGACAGCCATGGGCACTGAAGCTTTCTTT.